The entry below describes one TCR beta chain. Its antigen is unknown. The data belong to a study of cytomegalovirus exposure and HLA in healthy donors. Trimming left V 0 bases short and J 1 base short, with 9 bases between. Germline assignment: CDR1 WNHNN and CDR2 SYGVQD (reference sequence). The CDR3 consists of 16 residues. General study points: A later analysis linked a missense DCLRE1C variant to TCR beta V- and J-gene trimming. Associated with cytomegalovirus, according to the listing, were around 170 TCR beta chains.

Donors were ostensibly healthy at sampling, although undocumented immune exposures were probable. 60 Vbeta and 13 Jbeta primers were used in PCR. TCRdb's copy holds only in-frame clones and misses some; the assay was immunoSEQ multiplex PCR. The sample has about 160,000 clones; roughly 85% are singletons. This chain links TRBV10-1 with TRBJ2-2; D possibly corresponds to TRBD1 (5 bases). This clonotype was obtained from a male donor in good health and CMV-seropositive. What was sequenced was PBMCs. In DNA form, the CDR3 reads TGCGCCAGCAGTGAGTCTGGCAGGGAGAACACCGGGGAGCTGTTTTTT. Protein sequence: CASSESGRENTGELFF.